This T cell receptor beta chain was sequenced during a study of control samples from healthy donors and cancer patients. V was cut by 8 bases and J by 10 bases, with 11 bases left in between. Per germline, CDR1 LNHDA and CDR2 SQIVND (reference sequence). This CDR3 is 10 amino acids long. Sequencing was performed with immunoSEQ multiplex PCR; in TCRdb, only in-frame clones are kept and a portion is missing. The data contain around 75,000 clones, roughly 92% of them singletons. The chain has TRBV19 and TRBJ1-1; tentatively, D is TRBD1 (5 bases). Sequenced input: blood. This TCR came from a woman aged 55-69 years in good health. Written as DNA, the CDR3 is TGTGCCAGTGGGGGGTCAACAGCTTTCTTT. This codes for CASGGSTAFF.